In its sample, the clone carrying this T cell receptor (beta chain) was seen a few times. TCRbeta library preparation incorporated unique molecular identifiers. TCRdb reprocessed the PCR reads with MiXCR, giving one entry per CDR3 protein. The sample records around 380,000 distinct CDR3 sequences, approximately 10% being singletons. The data belong to a study of T-cell reconstitution after alpha-beta-depleted transplantation in children. Germline V gene data show CDR1 as ENHRY and CDR2 as SYGVKD. V lost 8 bases and J lost 6; bases outside the gene matches: 11. The CDR3 is 14 amino acids. The clonotype originates from a human donor who donated a stem cell graft to a child with acute myeloid leukemia. The chain carries TRBV10-3 and TRBJ1-1; 8 bases map to TRBD1. The sample was PBMCs from the stem cell graft donor, taken from the stem cell graft. The CDR3 DNA reads as TGTGCCATCCAACGACAGGGGTATAACGCTGAAGCTTTCTTT. Its protein product is CAIQRQGYNAEAFF.